Sequencing of this TCR beta chain was carried out in a study of T-cell memory formation after mild COVID-19. The study, taken as a whole, reports: What remained unconfirmed was the SARS-CoV-2 specificity of second-wave clones peaking on day 37. Contracting CD8+ clones were enriched in EMRA, CD4+ mainly in CM and EM.

TCR alpha and TCR beta cDNA libraries with sample barcodes and UMIs came from 5'RACE using constant-segment primers. One entry per CDR3 protein, called by TCRdb with MiXCR from the 5' RACE reads. The sample contains a few hundred thousand distinct CDR3 sequences, 16% of which appear only once. The CDR3 loop spans 12 amino acids. Germline CDR1 MNHEY, CDR2 SVGAGI. V lost 4 bases to trimming and J lost 5 bases, with 8 bases between them. A remark on this clonotype: What it binds is not known.

The sample consisted of PBMCs or a T cell subset sorted from them (not recorded which). The TCR sequence derives from a young man who had mild COVID-19 (a few samples of this study predate the infection). Cell type and time point are not known. The rearrangement links TRBV6-5 to TRBJ1-2; no firm D call. CDR3 sequence: CASSFVGYGYTF. The CDR3 DNA reads as TGTGCCAGCAGTTTTGTAGGTTATGGCTACACCTTC.